These 9 T cell receptor beta chains were all obtained from the same sample, sequenced in a study of blood T cells in healthy people across ages. A J-beta primer mix and a sample-barcoded 5' primer were used in a second PCR of roughly 6 to 11 cycles. TCRdb called the 5' RACE reads again in MiXCR, with one record for every CDR3 protein. The sample consists of almost 300,000 distinct CDR3 sequences, roughly 26% of them appearing once. Sequenced material: blood. The receptors come from a woman aged 70-85 years in good health.

The V and J genes are TRBV28 and TRBJ1-5, with D hard to call. The V end was cut by 6 bases, the J end by 0 bases, with 6 bases between. The germline V gene encodes CDR1 MDHEN and CDR2 SYDVKM. CDR3 length: 13 amino acids. CDR3 nucleotide sequence: TGTGCCAGCAGGGTAAATAGCAATCAGCCCCAGCATTTT. The encoded protein is CASRVNSNQPQHF.

This sequence joins TRBV7-9 and TRBJ2-5, with 8 bases matching TRBD2. TRBJ2-1 explains the end of the DNA better; the J call may be wrong. The germline CDR1 and CDR2 sequences are SEHNR and FQNEAQ (reference sequence). The CDR3 extends over 17 amino acids. CDR3 region: CASSLAEGLAVYNEQFF. The CDR3 DNA reads as TGTGCCAGCAGCTTAGCCGAAGGACTAGCTGTCTACAATGAGCAGTTCTTC.

The rearrangement links TRBV6-1 to TRBJ2-5; D is possibly TRBD1 or TRBD2 (5 bases each). Germline V lookup: CDR1 MNHNS, CDR2 SASEGT. The V end was cut by 6 bases, the J end by 1 base, with 9 bases between. CDR3 length: 13 residues. In DNA, the CDR3 is TGTGCCAGCAGACGGGACGGCCAAGAGACCCAGTACTTC. Translating gives CASRRDGQETQYF.

V gene TRBV14 combines with J gene TRBJ2-1, with TRBD2 matching 10 bases. V lost 0 bases and J lost 6; bases outside the gene matches: 11. Germline V gene data show CDR1 as SGHDN and CDR2 as FVKESK. This CDR3 comprises 18 residues. The CDR3 DNA follows: TGTGCCAGCAGCCAAGATTGGCTAGCGGGAGTGGGGGGCAATGAGCAGTTCTTC. It specifies CASSQDWLAGVGGNEQFF.

This clonotype appeared a few times. This chain uses TRBV6-1 with TRBJ2-1; D is possibly TRBD2 (6 bases). The length of the CDR3 is 17 residues. Per the germline V gene, CDR1 is MNHNS and CDR2 is SASEGT. Trimming left V 6 bases short and J 0 bases short, with 18 bases between. CDR3 loop: CASSRAGGGGSYNEQFF. The CDR3 DNA is TGTGCCAGCAGCCGCGCCGGGGGTGGAGGCTCCTACAATGAGCAGTTCTTC.

This clonotype showed up many times. The chain has TRBV6-2 or TRBV6-3 and TRBJ1-1; D not resolved. Germline CDR1 MNHEY, CDR2 SVGEGT. This CDR3 has 13 amino acids. V was shortened by 4 bases and J by 0 bases, with 6 bases between the two germline ends. The CDR3 DNA sequence: TGTGCCAGCAGTTTTCAAATGAACACTGAAGCTTTCTTT. Amino acid sequence: CASSFQMNTEAFF.

This rearrangement joins TRBV5-1 to TRBJ2-1, with D possibly being TRBD2 (5 bases). V was trimmed by 0 bases and J by 8 bases, leaving 21 bases between them. Germline lookup yields CDR1 SGHRS and CDR2 YFSETQ. The CDR3 is 17 residues long. The CDR3 loop is CASSLGRERRKGYEQFF. The CDR3 DNA reads TGCGCCAGCAGCTTGGGTCGGGAACGCCGTAAAGGGTATGAGCAGTTCTTC.

This chain uses TRBV14 with TRBJ2-2; D uncertain. This CDR3 has 16 amino acids. Germline lookup yields CDR1 SGHDN and CDR2 FVKESK. The V end lost 2 bases, the J end lost 3 bases, and 13 bases lay between the germline ends. The CDR3 DNA is TGTGCCAGCAGCCAACAGACACCCTCGGACACCGGGGAGCTGTTTTTT. The encoded protein is CASSQQTPSDTGELFF.

This chain uses TRBV2 with TRBJ2-5; TRBD1 matches 9 bases. The length of the CDR3 is 15 residues. V was clipped by 2 bases and J by 5 bases; unmatched bases: 6. Germline V lookup: CDR1 SNHLY, CDR2 FYNNEI. CDR3 nucleotide sequence: TGTGCCAGCAGTGAATTAGGACAGGGGTGGGAGACCCAGTACTTC. Amino acids: CASSELGQGWETQYF.